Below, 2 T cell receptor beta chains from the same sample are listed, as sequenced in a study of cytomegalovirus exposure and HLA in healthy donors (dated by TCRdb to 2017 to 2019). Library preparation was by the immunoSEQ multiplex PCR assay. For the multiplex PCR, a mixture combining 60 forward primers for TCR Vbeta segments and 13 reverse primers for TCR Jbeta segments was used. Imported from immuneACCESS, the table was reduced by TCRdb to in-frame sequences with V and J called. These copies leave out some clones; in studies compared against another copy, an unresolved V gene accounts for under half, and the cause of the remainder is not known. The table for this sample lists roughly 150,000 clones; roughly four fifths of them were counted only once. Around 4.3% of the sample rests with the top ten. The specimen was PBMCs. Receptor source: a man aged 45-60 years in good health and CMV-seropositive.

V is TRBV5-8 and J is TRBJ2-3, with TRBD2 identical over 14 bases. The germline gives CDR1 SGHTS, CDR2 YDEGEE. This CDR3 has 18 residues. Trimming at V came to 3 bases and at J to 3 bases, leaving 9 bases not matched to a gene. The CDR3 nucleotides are TGTGCCAGCAGCTCCGGGACTAGCGGGAGTTTCGGAACAGATACGCAGTATTTT. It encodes CASSSGTSGSFGTDTQYF.

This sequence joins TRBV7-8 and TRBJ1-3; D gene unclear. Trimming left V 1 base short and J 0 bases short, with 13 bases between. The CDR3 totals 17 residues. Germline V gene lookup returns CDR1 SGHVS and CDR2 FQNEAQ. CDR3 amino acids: CASSLGATASSGNTIYF. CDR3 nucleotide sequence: TGTGCCAGCAGCTTAGGGGCGACGGCCAGCTCTGGAAACACCATATATTTT. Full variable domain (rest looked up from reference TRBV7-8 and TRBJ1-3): GAGVSQSPRYKVAKRGQDVALRCDPISGHVSLFWYQQALGQGPEFLTYFQNEAQLDKSGLPSDRFFAERPEGSVSTLKIQRTQQEDSAVYLCASSLGATASSGNTIYFGEGSWLTVV.